The 21 T cell receptor beta chains below all came from one sample that was sequenced in a study of vaccination effects on CD4 cells after COVID-19. Antigen-specific CD4+ T cells were first expanded with viral peptide pools by the ViraFEST assay and only then sequenced. The culture ran for 10 to 11 days, and then CD4+ T cells were isolated. PCR confirmed that the person was infected with SARS-CoV-2 between March and December 2020. Antigen specificity for these receptors is unknown. Method: immunoSEQ multiplex PCR; TCRdb's copy keeps in-frame clones and lacks some. Here the sample spans tens of thousands of clones, roughly four fifths being singletons. Here the sequenced sample was CD4+ T cells from PBMCs cultured with a peptide pool, taken before COVID-19 vaccination. The receptors come from a human donor who had a prior SARS-CoV-2 infection.

The J gene is TRBJ2-7, the V gene TRBV7-3; D is perhaps TRBD2 (6 bases). V shed 5 bases and J shed 7 bases, with 15 bases lying between them. Germline loops: CDR1 SGHTA, CDR2 FQGTGA. The length of the CDR3 is 13 residues. CDR3 sequence reads: CASSPNWGREQYF. The CDR3 nucleotides read TGTGCCAGCAGCCCTAACTGGGGGAGGGAGCAGTACTTC.

The chain carries TRBV5-6 and TRBJ1-2, with a weak D call TRBD1 (6 bases). Trimming cost V 1 base and J 5 bases, with 18 bases left between them. CDR1 and CDR2 (germline): SGHDT, YYEEEE. The CDR3 is 16 residues long. The CDR3 spells CASSLLFGGATYGYTF. CDR3 DNA sequence: TGTGCCAGCAGCTTGTTATTCGGGGGGGCCACTTATGGCTACACCTTC.

The chain employs TRBV2 and TRBJ2-2; possible D gene TRBD1, 7 bases. The CDR3 extends over 17 amino acids. Germline assignment: CDR1 SNHLY and CDR2 FYNNEI. V dropped 7 bases and J dropped 0 bases, with 18 bases sitting between them. The CDR3 coding sequence is TGTGCCAGCACCAGGACCGGAGGGACAGCGAACACCGGGGAGCTGTTTTTT. Translated: CASTRTGGTANTGELFF.

This clone was recorded only once. The genes are TRBV11-3 and TRBJ2-7; D is uncertain. Germline CDR1 SGHNT, CDR2 YENEEA. There are 13 residues in the CDR3. V was clipped by 1 base and J by 6 bases, with 10 bases between them. The CDR3, as DNA: TGTGCCAGCAGCTTAGTAGGCACGGCCGAGCAGTACTTC. Amino acid sequence: CASSLVGTAEQYF.

The chain has TRBV18 and TRBJ2-4; D remains unclear. The CDR3 has 13 residues. Germline CDR1 reads KGHSH; CDR2 reads LQKENI. V was cut by 2 bases and J by 9 bases, with 11 bases left in between. In DNA, the CDR3 is TGTGCCAGCTCACCAGACGTGGTGGGCATTCAGTACTTC. Amino acids: CASSPDVVGIQYF.

V is TRBV7-3 and J is TRBJ2-1, with D maybe TRBD2 (6 bases). Germline CDR1 SGHTA, CDR2 FQGTGA. The V and J ends lost 1 base and 4 bases respectively, with 17 bases between them. The CDR3 has 17 amino acids. This CDR3 is CASSLIGSAGWYNEQFF. The DNA of the CDR3 is TGTGCCAGCAGCTTAATTGGCTCGGCGGGATGGTACAATGAGCAGTTCTTC.

V and J are TRBV27 and TRBJ2-7; 7 bases agree with TRBD1. Trimming removed 4 bases from V and 2 bases from J; junction bases left unmatched: 11. The CDR3 loop spans 16 amino acids. CDR1 MNHEY and CDR2 SMNVEV come from the germline V gene (reference sequence). CDR3 DNA: TGTGCCAGCAGTTCACCGGGACAGAGGGGAACCTACGAGCAGTACTTC. Residues: CASSSPGQRGTYEQYF.

This clone was detected once. The genes are TRBV11-2 and TRBJ1-4; a weak D match, TRBD1 (5 bases). Trimming removed 6 bases from V and 8 bases from J, with 16 bases in between. The CDR3 covers 14 residues. The germline V gene has CDR1 SGHAT and CDR2 FQNNGV. CDR3 coding DNA: TGTGCCAGCAGGAGAGACAGACTTACCGAAAAACTGTTTTTT. Amino acids: CASRRDRLTEKLFF.

The rearrangement links TRBV11-2 to TRBJ2-2; D unclear. The CDR3 is 15 residues long. The germline V gene has CDR1 SGHAT and CDR2 FQNNGV. V was pared by 4 bases and J by 2 bases, with 11 bases between. CDR3 nucleotides: TGTGCCAGCAGCTCTCCCAGGATTAACACCGGGGAGCTGTTTTTT. Amino acid sequence: CASSSPRINTGELFF. Drawing the rest from reference TRBV11-2 and TRBJ2-2, the complete variable domain is EAGVAQSPRYKIIEKRQSVAFWCNPISGHATLYWYQQILGQGPKLLIQFQNNGVVDDSQLPKDRFSAERLKGVDSTLKIQPAKLEDSAVYLCASSSPRINTGELFFGEGSRLTVL.

This clone has only a few counts. Here the CDR3 DNA reads TGTGCCAGTAGTGCACGACAGGGTCACCTTATTAATTCACCCCTCCACTTT. Protein product: CASSARQGHLINSPLHF. The J gene is TRBJ1-6, the V gene TRBV19; 7 bases map to TRBD1. Trimming at V came to 5 bases and at J to 6 bases, leaving 13 bases not matched to a gene. The CDR3 sequence is 17 residues long. CDR1 is LNHDA, CDR2 SQIVND, per germline (reference sequence).

The chain couples TRBV7-6 to TRBJ2-5, with TRBD2 matching over 8 bases. Looked up from germline, CDR1 is SGHVS and CDR2 is FNYEAQ. The junction had 7 bases not matched to a gene; V was cut back by 5 bases and J by 5 bases. This CDR3 spans 14 amino acids. CDR3 sequence: CASSRSGGVETQYF. The CDR3 DNA sequence: TGTGCCAGCAGCCGAAGCGGGGGTGTGGAGACCCAGTACTTC.

The chain recombines TRBV9 with TRBJ1-1; D perhaps matches TRBD1 (6 bases). Looked up from germline, CDR1 is SGDLS and CDR2 is YYNGEE. The CDR3 totals 12 residues. V shed 0 bases and J shed 11 bases, with 11 bases lying between them. The CDR3 bases are TGTGCCAGCAGCGTAGTTGGGGGGCCGGCTTTCTTT. It specifies CASSVVGGPAFF.

The chain carries TRBV10-3 and TRBJ1-2, with unresolved D. The V gene's germline CDR1 is ENHRY and CDR2 SYGVKD. V was clipped by 1 base and J by 6 bases, with 15 bases between them. The CDR3 is 15 amino acids. In DNA form, the CDR3 reads TGTGCCATCAGTGAGTACGGGGTCTCTGGAGATGGCTACACCTTC. This translates into CAISEYGVSGDGYTF.

The chain links TRBV6-6 to TRBJ2-4, with D possibly being TRBD1 (6 bases). This CDR3 spans 17 amino acids. Germline loops: CDR1 MNHNY, CDR2 SVGAGI (reference sequence). Trimming left V 5 bases short and J 0 bases short, with 17 bases between. CDR3 sequence reads: CASSPRTDGLAKNIQYF. CDR3 sequence (DNA): TGTGCCAGCAGTCCCCGGACAGATGGACTAGCCAAAAACATTCAGTACTTC.

The table lists this clone with a count of one. CDR3 region: CASSASVRGWDTDTQYF. In DNA, the CDR3 is TGTGCCAGCAGCGCTAGTGTCCGGGGATGGGACACAGATACGCAGTATTTT. The rearrangement uses TRBV9 and TRBJ2-3, with D possibly TRBD2 on 5 matching bases. The CDR3 is 17 amino acids. Trimming stripped 3 bases from V and 2 bases from J, with 19 bases between. Germline V gene sequence: CDR1 SGDLS, CDR2 YYNGEE.

The V call is TRBV25-1, the J call TRBJ2-5; D not certain. V lost 8 bases to trimming and J lost 5 bases, with 12 bases between them. Germline V lookup: CDR1 MGHDK, CDR2 SYGVNS. The CDR3 is 12 amino acids. This CDR3 is CASGVVMETQYF. In nucleotides, the CDR3 is TGTGCCAGCGGGGTTGTGATGGAGACCCAGTACTTC.

V and J are TRBV5-1 and TRBJ2-5; D assignment may be TRBD1 or TRBD2 (6 bases each). Trimming cost V 0 bases and J 3 bases, with 12 bases left between them. The germline gives CDR1 SGHRS, CDR2 YFSETQ. This CDR3 is 15 amino acids long. The CDR3, as DNA: TGCGCCAGCAGCTTGGGGGGGGCGCTGGAAGAGACCCAGTACTTC. Residues: CASSLGGALEETQYF.

The chain carries TRBV30 and TRBJ1-1, with D uncertain. The CDR3 spans 13 residues. The V gene lost 3 bases and the J gene lost 9 bases, with 17 bases spanning the gap. Germline CDR1 is GTSNPN and CDR2 is SVGIG (reference sequence). The CDR3 is CAWRQKIGDKAFF. Here the CDR3 DNA reads TGTGCCTGGAGACAGAAGATTGGAGACAAAGCTTTCTTT.

The CDR3 DNA follows: TGTGCCAGCAGTGCGCTAAATGAGCAGTTCTTC. Protein sequence: CASSALNEQFF. V usage is TRBV2 and J usage is TRBJ2-1, with D uncertain. The germline V gene encodes CDR1 SNHLY and CDR2 FYNNEI. Trimming cost V 4 bases and J 7 bases, with 5 bases left between them. This CDR3 has 11 amino acids. Using reference TRBV2 and TRBJ2-1 for the parts outside the CDR3, the full variable domain is EPEVTQTPSHQVTQMGQEVILRCVPISNHLYFYWYRQILGQKVEFLVSFYNNEISEKSEIFDDQFSVERPDGSNFTLKIRSTKLEDSAMYFCASSALNEQFFGPGTRLTVL.

The rearrangement joins TRBV6-1 to TRBJ2-7; TRBD2 agrees at 7 bases. Trimming cost V 2 bases and J 5 bases; bases outside gene matches: 12. Germline CDR1 reads MNHNS; CDR2 reads SASEGT. The CDR3 extends over 16 amino acids. In DNA, the CDR3 is TGTGCCAGCAGTGAAATTGTGGGGGGGAACCGGAACGAGCAGTACTTC. Amino acids: CASSEIVGGNRNEQYF.

This clone was recorded only once. This chain connects TRBV5-4 to TRBJ2-2, with a tentative D call TRBD2 (5 bases). The length of the CDR3 is 16 residues. V shed 3 bases and J shed 1 base, with 13 bases lying between them. Germline lookup yields CDR1 SGHNT and CDR2 YYREEE (reference sequence). The CDR3 reads CASSSGLKRNTGELFF. The CDR3 region has the DNA TGTGCCAGCAGCTCTGGACTCAAAAGGAACACCGGGGAGCTGTTTTTT.